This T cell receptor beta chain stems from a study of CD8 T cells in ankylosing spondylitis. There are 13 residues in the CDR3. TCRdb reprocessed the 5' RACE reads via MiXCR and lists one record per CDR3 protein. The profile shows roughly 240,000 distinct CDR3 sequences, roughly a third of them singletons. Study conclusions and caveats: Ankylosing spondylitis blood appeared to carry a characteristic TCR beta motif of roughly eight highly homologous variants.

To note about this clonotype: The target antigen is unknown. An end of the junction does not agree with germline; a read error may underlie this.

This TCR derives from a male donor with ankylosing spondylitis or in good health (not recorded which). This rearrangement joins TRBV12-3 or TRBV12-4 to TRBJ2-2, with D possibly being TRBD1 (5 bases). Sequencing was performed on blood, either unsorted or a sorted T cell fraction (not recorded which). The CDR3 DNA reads TGTGCCAGCAGCTTAGACAGAAGGGGGGAGCTGTTTTTT. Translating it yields CASSLDRRGELFF.